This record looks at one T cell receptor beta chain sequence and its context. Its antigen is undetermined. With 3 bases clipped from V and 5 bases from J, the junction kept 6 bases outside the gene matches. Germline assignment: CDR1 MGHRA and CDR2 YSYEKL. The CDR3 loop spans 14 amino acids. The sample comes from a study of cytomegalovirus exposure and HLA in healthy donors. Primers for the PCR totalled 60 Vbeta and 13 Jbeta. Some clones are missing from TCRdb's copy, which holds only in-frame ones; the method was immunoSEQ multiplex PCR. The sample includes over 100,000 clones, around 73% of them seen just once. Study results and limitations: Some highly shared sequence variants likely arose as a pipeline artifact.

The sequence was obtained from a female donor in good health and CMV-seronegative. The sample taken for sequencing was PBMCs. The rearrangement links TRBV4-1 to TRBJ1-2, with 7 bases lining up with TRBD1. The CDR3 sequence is CASSQDTGAYGYTF. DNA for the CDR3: TGCGCCAGCAGCCAGGATACAGGGGCTTATGGCTACACCTTC.